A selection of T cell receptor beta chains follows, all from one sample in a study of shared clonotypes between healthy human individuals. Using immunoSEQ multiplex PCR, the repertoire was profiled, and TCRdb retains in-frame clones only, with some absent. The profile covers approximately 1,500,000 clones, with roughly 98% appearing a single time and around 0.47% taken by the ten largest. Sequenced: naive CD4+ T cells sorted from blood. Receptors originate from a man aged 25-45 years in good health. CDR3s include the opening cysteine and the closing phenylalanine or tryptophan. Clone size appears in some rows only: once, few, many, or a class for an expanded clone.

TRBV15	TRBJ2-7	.	CATSSGGGFYEQYF
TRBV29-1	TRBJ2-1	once	CSVSSSSARGSYNEQFF
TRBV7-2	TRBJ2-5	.	CASSLEPPETQYF
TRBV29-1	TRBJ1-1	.	CSALKNTEAFF
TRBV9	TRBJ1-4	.	CASSVRLEDGEKLFF
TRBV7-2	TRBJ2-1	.	CASSPLLLADPAHNEQFF
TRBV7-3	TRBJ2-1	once	CASTISGRNEQFF
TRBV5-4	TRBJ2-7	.	CASSLVDAYEQYF
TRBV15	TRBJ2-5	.	CATSTDRTTETQYF
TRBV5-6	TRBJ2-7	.	CASSPRLVSYEQYF
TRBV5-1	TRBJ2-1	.	CASSPASGGGPGEDYNEQFF
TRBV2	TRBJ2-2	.	CASPTGDVNTGELFF
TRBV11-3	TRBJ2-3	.	CASSLTWTDRPNTDTQYF
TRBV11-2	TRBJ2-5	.	CASSLVGAGGPPETQYF
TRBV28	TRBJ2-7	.	CASQPGVAGSYYEQYF
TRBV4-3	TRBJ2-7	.	CASSQDFPGLRSEQYF
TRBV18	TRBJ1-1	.	CASSPLAASDTEAFF
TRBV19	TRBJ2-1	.	CASTEGIGSFDEQFF
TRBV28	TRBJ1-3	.	CASTWAGNTIYF
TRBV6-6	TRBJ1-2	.	CASSQTGGYGYTF
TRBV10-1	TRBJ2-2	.	CASSERGRGTGELFF
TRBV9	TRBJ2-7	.	CASSIPGLADHSYEQYF
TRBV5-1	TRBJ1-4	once	CASSTKLADSNEKLFF